The 20 T cell receptor beta chains listed next were all sequenced from one sample in a study of blood T cell repertoires in COVID-19. Assay: immunoSEQ multiplex PCR; the TCRdb copy retains only in-frame clones and omits some. The repertoire holds some 260,000 clones, with roughly 80% as singletons. The sequenced sample consisted of peripheral blood. The origin of the receptors is an elderly man with acute or convalescent COVID-19.

This chain connects TRBV19 to TRBJ1-5; the match to TRBD1 covers 8 bases. The ends lost 4 bases at V and 1 base at J; junction bases unmatched: 6. This CDR3 is 16 amino acids long. The germline CDR1 and CDR2 sequences are LNHDA and SQIVND (reference sequence). CDR3 DNA sequence: TGTGCCAGTAGTAGCCACCGGGACAGGAGCAATCAGCCCCAGCATTTT. Translation: CASSSHRDRSNQPQHF. Together with reference TRBV19 and TRBJ1-5, the CDR3 gives the full variable domain: DGGITQSPKYLFRKEGQNVTLSCEQNLNHDAMYWYRQDPGQGLRLIYYSQIVNDFQKGDIAEGYSVSREKKESFPLTVTSAQKNPTAFYLCASSSHRDRSNQPQHFGDGTRLSIL.

The chain is built from TRBV7-8 and TRBJ1-6, with 7 bases lining up with TRBD1. This CDR3 has 16 amino acids. Germline V CDR1 and CDR2: SGHVS, FQNEAQ. V dropped 5 bases and J dropped 0; count of bases not matched to a gene: 4. The CDR3, as DNA: TGTGCCAGCAGCCCGACAGGGTACTCCTATAATTCACCCCTCCACTTT. Translated: CASSPTGYSYNSPLHF. The complete variable domain, with remaining parts taken from reference TRBV7-8 and TRBJ1-6, reads GAGVSQSPRYKVAKRGQDVALRCDPISGHVSLFWYQQALGQGPEFLTYFQNEAQLDKSGLPSDRFFAERPEGSVSTLKIQRTQQEDSAVYLCASSPTGYSYNSPLHFGNGTRLTVT.

The chain has TRBV9 and TRBJ2-7; 11 bases agree with TRBD1. This CDR3 spans 16 amino acids. Trimming took 0 bases from V and 6 from J; bases not matched to a gene: 8. The germline V gene encodes CDR1 SGDLS and CDR2 YYNGEE. DNA of the CDR3: TGTGCCAGCAGCGTAGGACCGGGACAGGGGGTAGGCGAGCAGTACTTC. This gives the protein CASSVGPGQGVGEQYF.

The gene calls are TRBV11-3 and TRBJ2-2, with D possibly being TRBD1 (7 bases). Per the germline V gene, CDR1 is SGHNT and CDR2 is YENEEA. This CDR3 has 17 amino acids. V was trimmed by 0 bases and J by 5 bases, leaving 16 bases between them. CDR3 sequence: CASSLELLPGGTGELFF. The CDR3 DNA is TGTGCCAGCAGCTTAGAGCTTTTGCCAGGGGGGACCGGGGAGCTGTTTTTT.

In DNA form, the CDR3 reads TGCGCCAGCAAAGACCCGTCGACATCCGAAGCTTTCTTT. Its translation: CASKDPSTSEAFF. This chain links TRBV5-1 with TRBJ1-1; D uncertain. V was shortened by 6 bases and J by 8 bases, with 17 bases between the two germline ends. The CDR3 is 13 residues long. Germline-derived CDR1 and CDR2 are SGHRS and YFSETQ.

The chain is built from TRBV5-1 and TRBJ2-7; 8 nucleotides match TRBD2. The V segment lost 5 bases and the J segment 2 bases; nucleotides outside the gene matches: 15. From germline, CDR1 is SGHRS and CDR2 YFSETQ. CDR3 length equals 17 residues. As DNA, the CDR3 is TGCGCCAGCAGGGATGATAGCGGGACCGCCTTTCCCTACGAGCAGTACTTC. This sequence encodes CASRDDSGTAFPYEQYF.

This clone was counted once. CDR3 DNA sequence: TGTGCCAGCAGCCCTGGGGGGTCCCAAGAGACCCAGTACTTC. Encoded protein: CASSPGGSQETQYF. V is TRBV28 and J is TRBJ2-5, with D perhaps matching TRBD2 (6 bases). The CDR3 length is 14 residues. CDR1 is MDHEN, CDR2 SYDVKM, per germline. V lost 6 bases and J lost 1, with 12 bases in between.

V usage is TRBV12-2 and J usage is TRBJ1-5. TRBV12-2 is tagged as a pseudogene. This CDR3 has 16 amino acids. The CDR3 region has the DNA TGTGCAAGTCGCTTCACGGGCGGGGGGAGCAATCAGCCCCAGCATTTT. Encoded protein: CASRFTGGGSNQPQHF.

The chain couples TRBV29-1 to TRBJ2-5, with 7 bases fitting TRBD1. The V gene end was trimmed by 4 bases and the J gene end by 5 bases; junction bases not matched to a gene: 16. CDR3 length: 16 residues. CDR1 SQVTM and CDR2 ANQGSEA come from the germline V gene. The CDR3 loop reads CSVVYRYRGHRETQYF. The DNA for the CDR3 is TGCAGCGTTGTCTATCGATACAGGGGACATCGGGAGACCCAGTACTTC.

The chain combines TRBV9 with TRBJ2-1, with TRBD2 identical over 12 bases. Germline V CDR1 and CDR2: SGDLS, YYNGEE. The CDR3 runs 16 residues. Trimming took 1 base from V and 5 from J; bases not matched to a gene: 4. This chain's CDR3 is CASSVPGLAGHNEQFF. The CDR3 bases are TGTGCCAGCAGCGTACCGGGACTAGCGGGCCACAATGAGCAGTTCTTC.

CDR3 nucleotide sequence: TGTGCCACACAAGGGGACTTACAGGAGCCCCAGCATTTT. It specifies CATQGDLQEPQHF. This chain joins TRBV18 and TRBJ1-5; maybe TRBD1 (5 bases). The V end was cut by 10 bases, the J end by 8 bases, with 18 bases between. Germline V gene sequence: CDR1 KGHSH, CDR2 LQKENI. The CDR3 is made up of 13 amino acids.

This clone was counted once. This chain connects TRBV5-1 to TRBJ2-2; D might be TRBD1 (6 bases). CDR1 is SGHRS and CDR2 is YFSETQ in the germline V gene. The CDR3 runs 16 residues. Trimming stripped 2 bases from V and 2 bases from J, with 13 bases between. The CDR3 protein is CASSLRQGTNTGELFF. The CDR3 coding sequence is TGCGCCAGCAGCTTACGTCAGGGGACAAACACCGGGGAGCTGTTTTTT. The full variable domain, with the rest looked up from reference TRBV5-1 and TRBJ2-2, is KAGVTQTPRYLIKTRGQQVTLSCSPISGHRSVSWYQQTPGQGLQFLFEYFSETQRNKGNFPGRFSGRQFSNSRSEMNVSTLELGDSALYLCASSLRQGTNTGELFFGEGSRLTVL.

This clone was observed a handful of times. The chain has TRBV6-5 and TRBJ1-4; a weak D match, TRBD1 (5 bases). The CDR3 is 15 amino acids. Germline CDR1 is MNHEY and CDR2 is SVGAGI. V shed 4 bases and J shed 5 bases, with 14 bases lying between them. The CDR3 spells CASSSQGRRNEKLFF. CDR3 nucleotides: TGTGCCAGCAGTTCCCAGGGAAGACGGAATGAAAAACTGTTTTTT.

This chain connects TRBV9 to TRBJ2-3; TRBD2 matches at 9 bases. The CDR3 sequence is 15 residues long. Germline V gives CDR1 SGDLS, CDR2 YYNGEE. V was clipped by 4 bases and J by 2 bases; unmatched bases: 5. The CDR3 region has the DNA TGTGCCAGCAGCCTGGGACTAGCCCACACAGATACGCAGTATTTT. Protein sequence: CASSLGLAHTDTQYF.

In its sample, this clone was seen once. V usage is TRBV4-1 and J usage is TRBJ2-1; TRBD1 matches 9 bases. Germline lookup yields CDR1 MGHRA and CDR2 YSYEKL. The CDR3 sequence is 16 residues long. Unmatched junction bases numbered 7, after V lost 1 base and J lost 6 bases. The CDR3 protein is CASSQGRDRVGNEQFF. CDR3 nucleotides: TGCGCCAGCAGCCAAGGCCGGGACAGGGTGGGCAATGAGCAGTTCTTC.

This chain uses TRBV7-8 with TRBJ1-4, with TRBD1 matching over 8 bases. CDR3 length equals 13 residues. Germline CDR1 reads SGHVS; CDR2 reads FQNEAQ. With V trimmed by 1 base and J by 8 bases, 0 bases remained unmatched. The CDR3: CASSLGTGEKLFF. The CDR3 DNA reads as TGTGCCAGCAGCTTAGGGACAGGGGAAAAACTGTTTTTT.

The genes are TRBV7-2 and TRBJ2-7; D possibly corresponds to TRBD1 (6 bases). The CDR3 loop spans 13 amino acids. V lost 3 bases and J 5 bases, leaving 11 bases between the germline ends. Per the germline V gene, CDR1 is SGHTA and CDR2 is FQGNSA. The CDR3 spells CASSLQGNHEQYF. In DNA, the CDR3 is TGTGCCAGCAGCTTGCAGGGGAACCACGAGCAGTACTTC.

V gene TRBV6-4 combines with J gene TRBJ2-7; 7 bases are a match to TRBD2. Trimming cost V 3 bases and J 0 bases; bases outside gene matches: 5. Germline V gene data show CDR1 as MRHNA and CDR2 as SNTAGT. This CDR3 is 15 amino acids long. CDR3 nucleotide sequence: TGTGCCAGCAGTGAGGCTAGCGGTAGCTCCTACGAGCAGTACTTC. Translating gives CASSEASGSSYEQYF.

In its sample, this clone was seen once. The V gene is TRBV6-6, the J gene TRBJ2-7; 13 bases fit TRBD2. Germline V gene sequence: CDR1 MNHNY, CDR2 SVGAGI (reference sequence). The junction had 6 bases not matched to a gene; V was cut back by 5 bases and J by 2 bases. The CDR3 is 16 amino acids. The CDR3 DNA sequence: TGTGCCAGCAGTCGAACCGGGACTAGCGGGGCCTACGAGCAGTACTTC. Translation: CASSRTGTSGAYEQYF.

The J gene is TRBJ2-1, the V gene TRBV12-5; D is undetermined. Germline lookup yields CDR1 LGHNT and CDR2 FRNRAP. The CDR3 contains 15 residues. V lost 7 bases and J lost 0, with 13 bases in between. CDR3 nucleotide sequence: TGTGCTAGTGCCCTCGGGTCGTACTCCTACAATGAGCAGTTCTTC. Amino acid sequence: CASALGSYSYNEQFF.